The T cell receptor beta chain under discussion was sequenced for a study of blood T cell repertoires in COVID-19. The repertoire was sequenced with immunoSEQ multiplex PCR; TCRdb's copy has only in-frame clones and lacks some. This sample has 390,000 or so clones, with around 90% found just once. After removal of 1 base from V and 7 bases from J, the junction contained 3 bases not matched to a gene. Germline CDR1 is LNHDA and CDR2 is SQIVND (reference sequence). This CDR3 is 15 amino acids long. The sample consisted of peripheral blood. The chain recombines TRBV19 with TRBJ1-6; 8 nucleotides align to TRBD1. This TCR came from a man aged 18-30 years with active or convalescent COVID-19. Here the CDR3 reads CASSIGTGKNSPLHF. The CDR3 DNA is TGTGCCAGTAGTATAGGGACAGGGAAGAATTCACCCCTCCACTTT.